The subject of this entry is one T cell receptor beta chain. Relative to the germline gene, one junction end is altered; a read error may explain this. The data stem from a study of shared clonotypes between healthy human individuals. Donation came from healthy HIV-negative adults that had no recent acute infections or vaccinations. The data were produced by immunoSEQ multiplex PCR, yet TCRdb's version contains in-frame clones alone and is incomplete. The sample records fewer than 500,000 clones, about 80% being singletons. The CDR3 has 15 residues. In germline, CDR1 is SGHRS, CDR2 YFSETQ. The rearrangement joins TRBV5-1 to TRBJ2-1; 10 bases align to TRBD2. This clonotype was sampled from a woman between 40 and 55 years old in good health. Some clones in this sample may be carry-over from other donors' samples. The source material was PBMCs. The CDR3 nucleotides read TGCGCCAGCAGCTTGGGGACTAGCGGCTACGATGAGCAGTTCTTC. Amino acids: CASSLGTSGYDEQFF.